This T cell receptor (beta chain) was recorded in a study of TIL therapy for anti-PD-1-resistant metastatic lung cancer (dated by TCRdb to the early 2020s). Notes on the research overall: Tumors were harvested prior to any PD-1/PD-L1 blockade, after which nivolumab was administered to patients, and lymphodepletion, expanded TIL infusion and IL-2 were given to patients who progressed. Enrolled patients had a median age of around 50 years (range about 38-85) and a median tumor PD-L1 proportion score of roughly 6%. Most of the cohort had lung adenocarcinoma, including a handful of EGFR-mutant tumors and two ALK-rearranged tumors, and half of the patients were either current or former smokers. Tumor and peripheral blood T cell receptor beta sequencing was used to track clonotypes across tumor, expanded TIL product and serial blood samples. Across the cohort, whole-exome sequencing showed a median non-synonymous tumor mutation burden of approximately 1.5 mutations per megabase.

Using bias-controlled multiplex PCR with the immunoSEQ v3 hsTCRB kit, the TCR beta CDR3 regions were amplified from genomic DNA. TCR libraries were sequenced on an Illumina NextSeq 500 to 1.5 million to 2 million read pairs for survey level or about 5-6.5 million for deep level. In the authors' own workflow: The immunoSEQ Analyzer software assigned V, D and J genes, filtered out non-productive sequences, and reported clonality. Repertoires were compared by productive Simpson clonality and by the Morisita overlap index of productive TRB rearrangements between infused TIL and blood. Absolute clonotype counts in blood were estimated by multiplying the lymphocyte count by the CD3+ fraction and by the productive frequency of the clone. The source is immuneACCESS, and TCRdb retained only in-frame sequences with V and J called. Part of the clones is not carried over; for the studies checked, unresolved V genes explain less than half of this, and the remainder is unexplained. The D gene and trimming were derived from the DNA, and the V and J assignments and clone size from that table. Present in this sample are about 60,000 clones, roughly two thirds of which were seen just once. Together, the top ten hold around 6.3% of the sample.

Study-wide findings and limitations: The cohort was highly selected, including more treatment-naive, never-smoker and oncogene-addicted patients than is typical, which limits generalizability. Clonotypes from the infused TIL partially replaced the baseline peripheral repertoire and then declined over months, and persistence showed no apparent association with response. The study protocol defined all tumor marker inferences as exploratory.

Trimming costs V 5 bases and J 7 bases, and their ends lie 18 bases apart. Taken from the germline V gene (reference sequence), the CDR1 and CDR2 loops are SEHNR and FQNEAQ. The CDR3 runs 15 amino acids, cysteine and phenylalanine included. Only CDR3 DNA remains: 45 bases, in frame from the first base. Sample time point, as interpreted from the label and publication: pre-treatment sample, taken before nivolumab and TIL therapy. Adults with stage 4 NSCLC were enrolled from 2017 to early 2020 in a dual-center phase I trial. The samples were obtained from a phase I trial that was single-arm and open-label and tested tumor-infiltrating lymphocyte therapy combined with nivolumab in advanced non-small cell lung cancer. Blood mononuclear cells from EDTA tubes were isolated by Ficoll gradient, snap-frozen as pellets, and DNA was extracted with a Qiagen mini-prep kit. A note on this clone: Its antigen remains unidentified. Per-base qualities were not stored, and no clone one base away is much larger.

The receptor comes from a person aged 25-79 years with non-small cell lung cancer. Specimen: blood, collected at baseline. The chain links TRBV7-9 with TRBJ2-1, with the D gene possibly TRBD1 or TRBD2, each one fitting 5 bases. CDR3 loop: CASSLRDQVLNEQFF. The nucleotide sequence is TGTGCCAGCAGCCTACGGGACCAGGTATTGAATGAGCAGTTCTTC.